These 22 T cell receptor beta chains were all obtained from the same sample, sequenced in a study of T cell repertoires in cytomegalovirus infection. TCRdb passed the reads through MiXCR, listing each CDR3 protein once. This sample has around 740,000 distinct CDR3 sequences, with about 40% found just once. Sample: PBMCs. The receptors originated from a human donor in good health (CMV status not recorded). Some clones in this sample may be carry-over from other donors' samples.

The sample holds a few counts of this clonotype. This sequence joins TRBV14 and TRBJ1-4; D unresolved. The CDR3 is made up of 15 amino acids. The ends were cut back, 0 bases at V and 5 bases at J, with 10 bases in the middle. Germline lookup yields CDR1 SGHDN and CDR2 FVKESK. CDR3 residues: CASSQDTGPNEKLFF. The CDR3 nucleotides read TGTGCCAGCAGCCAAGATACGGGTCCAAATGAAAAACTGTTTTTT.

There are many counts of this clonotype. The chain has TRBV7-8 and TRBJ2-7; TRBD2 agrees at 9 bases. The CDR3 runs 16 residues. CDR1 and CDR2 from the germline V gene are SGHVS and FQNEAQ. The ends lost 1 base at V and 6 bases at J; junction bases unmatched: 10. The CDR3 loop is CASSLGSGTSITEQYF. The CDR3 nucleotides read TGTGCCAGCAGCTTAGGATCCGGGACTAGCATCACCGAGCAGTACTTC.

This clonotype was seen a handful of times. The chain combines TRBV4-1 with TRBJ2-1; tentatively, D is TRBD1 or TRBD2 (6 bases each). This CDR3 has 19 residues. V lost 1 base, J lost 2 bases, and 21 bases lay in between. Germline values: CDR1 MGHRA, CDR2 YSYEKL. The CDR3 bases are TGCGCCAGCAGCCAAGCGAGCTCCTGGGGGGCCACCCCCTACAATGAGCAGTTCTTC. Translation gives CASSQASSWGATPYNEQFF.

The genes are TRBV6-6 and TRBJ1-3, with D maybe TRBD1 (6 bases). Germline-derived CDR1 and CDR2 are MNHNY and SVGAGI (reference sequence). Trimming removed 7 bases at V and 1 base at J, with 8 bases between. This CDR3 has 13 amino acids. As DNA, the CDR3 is TGTGCCAGCAAGGACAGATCTGGAAACACCATATATTTT. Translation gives CASKDRSGNTIYF.

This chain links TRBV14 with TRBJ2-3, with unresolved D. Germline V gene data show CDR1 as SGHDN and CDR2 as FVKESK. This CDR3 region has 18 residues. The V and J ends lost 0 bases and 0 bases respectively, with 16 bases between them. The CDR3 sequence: CASSQERADASSTDTQYF. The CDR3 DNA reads TGTGCCAGCAGCCAAGAAAGGGCGGACGCCTCTAGCACAGATACGCAGTATTTT.

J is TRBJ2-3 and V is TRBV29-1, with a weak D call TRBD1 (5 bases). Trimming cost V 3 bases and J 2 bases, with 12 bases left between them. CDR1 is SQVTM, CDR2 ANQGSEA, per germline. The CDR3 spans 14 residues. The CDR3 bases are TGCAGCGTTGAGGGTTCAGGGAACACAGATACGCAGTATTTT. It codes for CSVEGSGNTDTQYF.

This CDR3 is CSATKPTGPEYGYTF. CDR3 bases: TGCAGTGCTACAAAACCTACAGGGCCGGAGTATGGCTACACCTTC. The chain combines TRBV20-1 with TRBJ1-2; TRBD1 might be the D (6 bases). This CDR3 comprises 15 residues. V lost 4 bases and J lost 5, with 20 bases in between. CDR1 and CDR2 from the germline V gene are DFQATT and SNEGSKA (reference sequence).

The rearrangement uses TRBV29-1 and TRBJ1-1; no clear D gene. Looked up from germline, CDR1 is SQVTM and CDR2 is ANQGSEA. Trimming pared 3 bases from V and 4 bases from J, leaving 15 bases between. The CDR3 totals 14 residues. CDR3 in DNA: TGCAGCGTTGATCTAAGCAGCGCTCCCACTGAAGCTTTCTTT. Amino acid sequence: CSVDLSSAPTEAFF.

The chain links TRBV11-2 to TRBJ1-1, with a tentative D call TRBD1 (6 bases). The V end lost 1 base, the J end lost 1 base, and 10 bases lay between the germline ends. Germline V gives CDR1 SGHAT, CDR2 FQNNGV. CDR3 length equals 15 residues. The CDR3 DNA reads TGTGCCAGCAGCTTAGCTAGGACAGCGAACACTGAAGCTTTCTTT. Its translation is CASSLARTANTEAFF.

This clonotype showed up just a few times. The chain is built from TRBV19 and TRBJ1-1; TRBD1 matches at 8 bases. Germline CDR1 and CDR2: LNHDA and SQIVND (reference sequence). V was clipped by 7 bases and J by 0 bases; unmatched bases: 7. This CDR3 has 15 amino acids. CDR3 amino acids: CASKPGQAMNTEAFF. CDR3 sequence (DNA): TGTGCCAGTAAACCGGGACAGGCGATGAACACTGAAGCTTTCTTT.

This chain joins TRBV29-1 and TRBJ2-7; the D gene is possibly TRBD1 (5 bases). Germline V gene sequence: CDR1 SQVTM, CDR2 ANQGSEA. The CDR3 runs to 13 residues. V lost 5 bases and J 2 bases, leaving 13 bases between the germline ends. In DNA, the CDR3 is TGCAGCGTTTGGCAGGGCAGAGCCTACGAGCAGTACTTC. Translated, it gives CSVWQGRAYEQYF.

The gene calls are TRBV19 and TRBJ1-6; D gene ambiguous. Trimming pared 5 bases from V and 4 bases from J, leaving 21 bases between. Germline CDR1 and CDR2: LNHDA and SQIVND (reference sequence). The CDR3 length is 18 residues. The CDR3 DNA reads TGTGCCAGTAGTTCACTCGACTCCACCGCCGGGTATAATTCACCCCTCCACTTT. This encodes CASSSLDSTAGYNSPLHF.

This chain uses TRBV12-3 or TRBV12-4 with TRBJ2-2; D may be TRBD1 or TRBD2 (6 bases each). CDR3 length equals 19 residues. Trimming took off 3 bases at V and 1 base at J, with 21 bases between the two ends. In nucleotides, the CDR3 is TGTGCCAGCAGTTTTGTAGGGGGAGGAGGGAGCGAGAACACCGGGGAGCTGTTTTTT. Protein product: CASSFVGGGGSENTGELFF.

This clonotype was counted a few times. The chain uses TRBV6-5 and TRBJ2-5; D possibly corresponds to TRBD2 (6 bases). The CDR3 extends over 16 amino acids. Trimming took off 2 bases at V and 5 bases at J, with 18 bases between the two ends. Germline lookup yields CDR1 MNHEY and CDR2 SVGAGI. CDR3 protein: CASSYVGPSAYETQYF. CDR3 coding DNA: TGTGCCAGCAGTTACGTCGGGCCTAGCGCGTATGAGACCCAGTACTTC.

DNA for the CDR3: TGTGCCAGCACATCCGTCGCCGATAGCAATCAGCCCCAGCATTTT. It is translated as CASTSVADSNQPQHF. This chain joins TRBV6-5 and TRBJ1-5; unclear D gene. There are 15 residues in the CDR3. The germline V gene has CDR1 MNHEY and CDR2 SVGAGI. Trimming cost V 7 bases and J 0 bases, with 13 bases left between them.

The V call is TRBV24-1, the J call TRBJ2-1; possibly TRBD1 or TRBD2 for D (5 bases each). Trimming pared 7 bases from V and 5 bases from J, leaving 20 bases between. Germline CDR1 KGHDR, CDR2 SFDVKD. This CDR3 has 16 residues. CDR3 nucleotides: TGTGCCACCAGAGGGACCGCTAAGGGTCAGGACAATGAGCAGTTCTTC. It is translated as CATRGTAKGQDNEQFF.

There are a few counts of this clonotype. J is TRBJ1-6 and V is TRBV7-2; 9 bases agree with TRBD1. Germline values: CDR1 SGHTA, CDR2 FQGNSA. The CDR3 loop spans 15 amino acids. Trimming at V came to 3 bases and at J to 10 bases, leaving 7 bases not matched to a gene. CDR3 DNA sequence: TGTGCCAGCAGCTTGCCGGGACAGGGCGGCTCACCCCTCCACTTT. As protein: CASSLPGQGGSPLHF.

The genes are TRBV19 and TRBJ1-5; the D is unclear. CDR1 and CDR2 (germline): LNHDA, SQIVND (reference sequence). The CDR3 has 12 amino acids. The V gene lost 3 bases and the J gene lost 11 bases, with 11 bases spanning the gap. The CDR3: CASSIEGRSQHF. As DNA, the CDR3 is TGTGCCAGTAGTATCGAGGGCAGGTCCCAGCATTTT.

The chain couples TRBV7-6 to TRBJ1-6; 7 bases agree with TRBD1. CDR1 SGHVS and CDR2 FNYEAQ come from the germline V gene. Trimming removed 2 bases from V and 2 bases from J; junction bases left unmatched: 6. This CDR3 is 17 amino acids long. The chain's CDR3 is CASSLSQGVTYNSPLHF. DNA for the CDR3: TGTGCCAGCAGCTTATCGCAGGGGGTAACCTATAATTCACCCCTCCACTTT.

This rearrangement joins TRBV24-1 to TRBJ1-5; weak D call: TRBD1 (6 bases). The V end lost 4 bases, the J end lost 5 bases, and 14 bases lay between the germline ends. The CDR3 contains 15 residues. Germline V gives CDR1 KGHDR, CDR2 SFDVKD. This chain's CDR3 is CATSDPDSPDQPQHF. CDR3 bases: TGTGCCACCAGTGACCCGGACAGTCCAGATCAGCCCCAGCATTTT.

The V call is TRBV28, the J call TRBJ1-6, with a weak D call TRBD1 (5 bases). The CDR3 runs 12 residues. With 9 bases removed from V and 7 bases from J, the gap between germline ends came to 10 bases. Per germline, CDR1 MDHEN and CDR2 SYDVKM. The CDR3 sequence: CASTQANSPLHF. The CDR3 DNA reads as TGTGCCAGTACACAGGCAAATTCACCCCTCCACTTT.

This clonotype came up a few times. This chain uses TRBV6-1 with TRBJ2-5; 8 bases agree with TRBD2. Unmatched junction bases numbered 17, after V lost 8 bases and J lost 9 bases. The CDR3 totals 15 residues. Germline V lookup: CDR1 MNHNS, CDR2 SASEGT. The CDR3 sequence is CASLKAGAATGAQYF. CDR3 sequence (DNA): TGTGCCAGCCTCAAAGCGGGAGCCGCCACGGGGGCCCAGTACTTC.